The following is a T cell receptor (beta chain) sequence with its context. TCRdb reprocessed the 5' RACE reads with MiXCR, giving one entry per CDR3 protein. The top ten hold more than 8% of the sample, which has 350,000 to 400,000 distinct CDR3 sequences, approximately 8.7% seen once. This entry is derived from a study of identical twins. CDR3 length: 14 residues. The ends were cut back, 0 bases at V and 6 bases at J, with 14 bases in the middle. The V gene's germline CDR1 is SQVTM and CDR2 ANQGSEA. This clonotype was obtained from a woman in her 50s in good health. The sequenced material came from naive T cells sorted from blood. The chain has TRBV29-1 and TRBJ1-2, with a weak D call TRBD1 (5 bases). Here the CDR3 reads CSVEEEATVDGYTF. The CDR3 DNA sequence: TGCAGCGTTGAAGAGGAAGCGACAGTCGATGGCTACACCTTC.